The rows below give T cell receptor beta chains drawn from one sample of a study of shared clonotypes between healthy human individuals. The method was immunoSEQ multiplex PCR; TCRdb's version includes in-frame clones alone and lacks a portion of them. The table records 780,000 or so clones, roughly 72% of them present only once. Sequences were obtained from memory CD4+ T cells sorted from blood. These receptors were taken from a woman in her twenties or thirties in good health. The CDR3 runs from the conserved cysteine through the conserved F or W. D genes are given only for firm matches. A clone size is listed for some rows: how often the clone was seen (once, few, many), or a class if it is expanded.

V gene: TRBV7-3; J gene: TRBJ2-2; clone size: .; CDR3 length: 14; D gene: TRBD2; CDR3 protein: CASSGSGITGELFF; CDR3 DNA: TGTGCCAGCAGCGGGAGCGGGATCACCGGGGAGCTGTTTTTT
V gene: TRBV6-6; J gene: TRBJ1-5; clone size: .; CDR3 length: 16; D gene: TRBD1; CDR3 protein: CASTLSNRGGNQPQHF; CDR3 DNA: TGTGCCAGCACCCTATCGAACAGGGGCGGCAATCAGCCCCAGCATTTT
V gene: TRBV5-4; J gene: TRBJ2-3; clone size: .; CDR3 length: 15; D gene: TRBD2; CDR3 protein: CASSLASGTTDTQYF; CDR3 DNA: TGTGCCAGCAGCTTGGCTAGCGGGACCACAGATACGCAGTATTTT
V gene: TRBV27; J gene: TRBJ2-2; clone size: .; CDR3 length: 16; D gene: .; CDR3 protein: CASSLFGQQNTGELFF; CDR3 DNA: TGTGCCAGCAGTTTATTCGGGCAGCAGAACACCGGGGAGCTGTTTTTT
V gene: TRBV29-1; J gene: TRBJ2-3; clone size: .; CDR3 length: 11; D gene: .; CDR3 protein: CSETNTDTQYF; CDR3 DNA: TGCAGCGAAACCAACACAGATACGCAGTATTTT
V gene: TRBV18; J gene: TRBJ2-1; clone size: .; CDR3 length: 17; D gene: TRBD2; CDR3 protein: CASSPRGLAGENNEQFF; CDR3 DNA: TGTGCCAGCTCACCACGAGGACTAGCGGGAGAGAACAATGAGCAGTTCTTC
V gene: TRBV5-1; J gene: TRBJ2-7; clone size: .; CDR3 length: 12; D gene: .; CDR3 protein: CASSDSAYEQYF; CDR3 DNA: TGCGCCAGCAGTGACAGTGCCTACGAGCAGTACTTC
V gene: TRBV11-1; J gene: TRBJ2-5; clone size: once; CDR3 length: 14; D gene: .; CDR3 protein: CASSSRDTQETQYF; CDR3 DNA: TGTGCCAGCAGTTCCCGGGACACCCAAGAGACCCAGTACTTC
V gene: TRBV10-3; J gene: TRBJ2-7; clone size: .; CDR3 length: 15; D gene: .; CDR3 protein: CAISESGRAGYEQYF; CDR3 DNA: TGTGCCATCAGTGAGTCGGGCAGGGCGGGGTACGAGCAGTACTTC
V gene: TRBV27; J gene: TRBJ1-5; clone size: .; CDR3 length: 15; D gene: .; CDR3 protein: CASNPRTPRGQPQHF; CDR3 DNA: TGTGCCAGCAATCCCCGGACTCCACGGGGCCAGCCCCAGCATTTT
V gene: TRBV7-3; J gene: TRBJ2-3; clone size: many; CDR3 length: 15; D gene: TRBD1; CDR3 protein: CASSPQRQGSDTQYF; CDR3 DNA: TGTGCCAGCAGCCCACAGCGACAGGGTTCAGATACGCAGTATTTT
V gene: TRBV28; J gene: TRBJ2-3; clone size: .; CDR3 length: 14; D gene: .; CDR3 protein: CASSPGTTTDTQYF; CDR3 DNA: TGTGCCAGCAGTCCCGGGACAACCACAGATACGCAGTATTTT
V gene: TRBV19; J gene: TRBJ2-1; clone size: .; CDR3 length: 16; D gene: .; CDR3 protein: CASSKLAGSSYNEQFF; CDR3 DNA: TGTGCCAGTAGTAAACTTGCAGGGAGCTCCTACAATGAGCAGTTCTTC
V gene: TRBV5-1; J gene: TRBJ1-4; clone size: .; CDR3 length: 14; D gene: TRBD1; CDR3 protein: CASSAGQGREKLFF; CDR3 DNA: TGCGCCAGCAGCGCCGGACAGGGACGGGAAAAACTGTTTTTT
V gene: TRBV5-1; J gene: TRBJ2-1; clone size: .; CDR3 length: 16; D gene: TRBD2; CDR3 protein: CASSLGSGIPYNEQFF; CDR3 DNA: TGCGCCAGCAGCTTAGGTAGCGGGATTCCTTACAATGAGCAGTTCTTC
V gene: TRBV9; J gene: TRBJ1-1; clone size: few; CDR3 length: 14; D gene: .; CDR3 protein: CASSVGQKDTEAFF; CDR3 DNA: TGTGCCAGCAGCGTAGGACAGAAGGACACTGAAGCTTTCTTT
V gene: TRBV11-2; J gene: TRBJ1-3; clone size: .; CDR3 length: 15; D gene: .; CDR3 protein: CASSLVGAQGNTIYF; CDR3 DNA: TGTGCCAGCAGCTTAGTGGGGGCGCAGGGAAACACCATATATTTT